This T cell receptor (beta chain) was captured in a study of blood T cell repertoires in COVID-19. Overall study context: Sites in the United States, Italy and Spain provided acute and convalescent COVID-19 samples.

In germline, CDR1 is MRHNA, CDR2 SNTAGT. CDR3 length: 17 amino acids. Trimming cost V 6 bases and J 0 bases; bases outside gene matches: 11. Per the original methods: For nucleated cells, counts were estimated from reference gene primer amplification. Generated by immunoSEQ multiplex PCR, the TCRdb table keeps only in-frame clones and is missing some. That table gives V, J and clone size, and the DNA gave D and trimming. Among 190,000 or so clones listed, approximately 86% were seen once. The source material was peripheral blood. The V and J genes are TRBV6-4 and TRBJ2-1; 7 bases agree with TRBD2. The clonotype originates from a woman in her 30s with active or convalescent COVID-19. In DNA form, the CDR3 reads TGTGCCAGCAGCGTCAATTGGGGGAGGGACTCCTACAATGAGCAGTTCTTC. Protein product: CASSVNWGRDSYNEQFF.